The source of this TCR beta chain is a study of CD8 T cells in ankylosing spondylitis. TCRdb reprocessed the 5' RACE reads via MiXCR and lists one record per CDR3 protein. The sample shows 250,000 to 300,000 distinct CDR3 sequences, 15% to 20% of them seen only once. This clonotype has at least ten counts. The CDR3 sequence is 15 residues long. Germline lookup yields CDR1 MNHNS and CDR2 SASEGT. The V end lost 0 bases, the J end lost 4 bases, and 10 bases lay between the germline ends. The sequenced sample consisted of blood, either unsorted or a sorted T cell fraction (not recorded which). This chain connects TRBV6-1 to TRBJ1-3; D not certain. The receptor was derived from a male donor with ankylosing spondylitis or in good health (not recorded which). The CDR3 loop reads CASSEAWAGGNTIYF. The DNA for the CDR3 is TGTGCCAGCAGTGAAGCTTGGGCAGGCGGAAACACCATATATTTT.